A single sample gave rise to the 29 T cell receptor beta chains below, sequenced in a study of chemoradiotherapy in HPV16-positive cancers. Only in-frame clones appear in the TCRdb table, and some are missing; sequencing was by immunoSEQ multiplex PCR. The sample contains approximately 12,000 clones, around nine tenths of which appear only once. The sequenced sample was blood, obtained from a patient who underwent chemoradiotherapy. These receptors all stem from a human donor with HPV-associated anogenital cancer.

Written as DNA, the CDR3 is TGTGCCAGCACCAACTGGTTAGGTTCGGACTATGGCTACACCTTC. As protein: CASTNWLGSDYGYTF. The chain has TRBV5-5 and TRBJ1-2, with unresolved D. Germline lookup yields CDR1 SGHKS and CDR2 YYEKEE (reference sequence). The CDR3 loop spans 15 amino acids. V was cut by 6 bases and J by 3 bases, with 18 bases left in between.

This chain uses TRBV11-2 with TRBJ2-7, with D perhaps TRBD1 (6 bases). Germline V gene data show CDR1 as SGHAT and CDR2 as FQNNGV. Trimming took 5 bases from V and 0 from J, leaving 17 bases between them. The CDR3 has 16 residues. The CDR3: CASSARRGSISYEQYF. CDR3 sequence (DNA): TGTGCCAGCAGCGCCCGTAGGGGGTCGATCTCCTACGAGCAGTACTTC.

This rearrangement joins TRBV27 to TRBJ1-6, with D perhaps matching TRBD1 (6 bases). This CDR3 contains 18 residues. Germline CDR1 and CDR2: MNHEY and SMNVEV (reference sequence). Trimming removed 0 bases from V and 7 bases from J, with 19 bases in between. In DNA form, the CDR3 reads TGTGCCAGCAGTTTATCACACAGGGTGGACATTGGGAATTCACCCCTCCACTTT. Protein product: CASSLSHRVDIGNSPLHF.

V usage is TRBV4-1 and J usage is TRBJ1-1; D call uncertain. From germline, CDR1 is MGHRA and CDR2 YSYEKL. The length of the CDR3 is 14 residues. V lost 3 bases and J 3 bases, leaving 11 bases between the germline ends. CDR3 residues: CASSQAGAHTEAFF. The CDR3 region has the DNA TGCGCCAGCAGCCAGGCAGGAGCCCACACTGAAGCTTTCTTT.

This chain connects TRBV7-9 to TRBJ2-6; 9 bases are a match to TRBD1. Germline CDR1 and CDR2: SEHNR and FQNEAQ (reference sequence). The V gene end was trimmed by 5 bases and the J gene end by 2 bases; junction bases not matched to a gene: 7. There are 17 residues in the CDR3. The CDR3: CASSKRTGVTGANVLTF. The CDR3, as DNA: TGTGCCAGCAGCAAACGGACAGGGGTAACTGGGGCCAACGTCCTGACTTTC.

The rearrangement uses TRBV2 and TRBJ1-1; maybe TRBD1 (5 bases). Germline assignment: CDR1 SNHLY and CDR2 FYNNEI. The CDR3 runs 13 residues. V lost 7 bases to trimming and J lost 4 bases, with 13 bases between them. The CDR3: CASNKGGGTEAFF. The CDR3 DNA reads TGTGCCAGCAACAAAGGCGGGGGCACTGAAGCTTTCTTT.

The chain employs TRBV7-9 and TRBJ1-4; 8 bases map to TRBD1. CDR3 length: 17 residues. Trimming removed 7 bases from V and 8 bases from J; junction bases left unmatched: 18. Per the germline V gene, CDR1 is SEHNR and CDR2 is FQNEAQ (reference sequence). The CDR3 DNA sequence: TGTGCCAGCACGGCCACGACAGGGGACTCCTACGCCGAAAAACTGTTTTTT. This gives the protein CASTATTGDSYAEKLFF.

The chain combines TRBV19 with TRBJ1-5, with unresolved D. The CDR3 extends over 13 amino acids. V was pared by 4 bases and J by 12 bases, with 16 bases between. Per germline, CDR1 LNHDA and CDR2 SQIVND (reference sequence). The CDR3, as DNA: TGTGCCAGTAGTAAGTCAGACGCAGCGGGCCAGCATTTT. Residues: CASSKSDAAGQHF. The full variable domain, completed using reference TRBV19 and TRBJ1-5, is DGGITQSPKYLFRKEGQNVTLSCEQNLNHDAMYWYRQDPGQGLRLIYYSQIVNDFQKGDIAEGYSVSREKKESFPLTVTSAQKNPTAFYLCASSKSDAAGQHFGDGTRLSIL.

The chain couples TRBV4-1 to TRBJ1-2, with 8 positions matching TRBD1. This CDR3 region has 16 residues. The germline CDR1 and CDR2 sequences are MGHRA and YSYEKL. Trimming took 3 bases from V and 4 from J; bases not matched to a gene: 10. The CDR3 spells CASSHEGQVTSYGYTF. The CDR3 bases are TGCGCCAGCAGCCACGAGGGACAGGTTACAAGCTATGGCTACACCTTC.

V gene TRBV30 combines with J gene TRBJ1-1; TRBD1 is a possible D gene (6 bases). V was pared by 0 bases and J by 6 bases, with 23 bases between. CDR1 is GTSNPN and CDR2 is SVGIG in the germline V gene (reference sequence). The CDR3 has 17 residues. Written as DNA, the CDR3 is TGTGCCTGGAGTGTCTTCAGGGGCCAGAATAAGGTCCCTGAAGCTTTCTTT. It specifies CAWSVFRGQNKVPEAFF.

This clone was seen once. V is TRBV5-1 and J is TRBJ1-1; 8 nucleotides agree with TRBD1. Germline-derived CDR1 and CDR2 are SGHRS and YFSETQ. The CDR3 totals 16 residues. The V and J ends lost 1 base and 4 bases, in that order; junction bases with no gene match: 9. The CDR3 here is CASSLRQGASGTEAFF. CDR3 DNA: TGCGCCAGCAGCTTGAGGCAGGGGGCGTCGGGCACTGAAGCTTTCTTT.

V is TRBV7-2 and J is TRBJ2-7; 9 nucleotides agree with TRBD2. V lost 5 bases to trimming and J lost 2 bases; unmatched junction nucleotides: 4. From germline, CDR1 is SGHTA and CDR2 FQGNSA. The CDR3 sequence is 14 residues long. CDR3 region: CASSQERGAYEQYF. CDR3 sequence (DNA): TGTGCCAGCAGCCAAGAGCGGGGGGCCTACGAGCAGTACTTC.

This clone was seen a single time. The CDR3, as DNA: TGTGCCAGCAGCTTAGGCGGGGTCTCTGGGGCCAACGTCCTGACTTTC. It is translated as CASSLGGVSGANVLTF. This chain uses TRBV7-9 with TRBJ2-6; weak D call: TRBD2 (6 bases). The CDR3 is 16 amino acids. V was cut by 1 base and J by 0 bases, with 7 bases left in between. Germline V lookup: CDR1 SEHNR, CDR2 FQNEAQ (reference sequence).

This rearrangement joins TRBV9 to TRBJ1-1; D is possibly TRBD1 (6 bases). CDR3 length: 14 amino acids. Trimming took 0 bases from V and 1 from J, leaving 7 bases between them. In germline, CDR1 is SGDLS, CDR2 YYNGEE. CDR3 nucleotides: TGTGCCAGCAGCGTAGTGACAGGGAACACTGAAGCTTTCTTT. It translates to CASSVVTGNTEAFF.

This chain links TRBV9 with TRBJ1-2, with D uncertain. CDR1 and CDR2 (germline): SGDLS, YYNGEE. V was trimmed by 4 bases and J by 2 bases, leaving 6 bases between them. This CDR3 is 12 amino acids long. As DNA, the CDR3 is TGTGCCAGCAGCTTGACCAACTATGGCTACACCTTC. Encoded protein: CASSLTNYGYTF.

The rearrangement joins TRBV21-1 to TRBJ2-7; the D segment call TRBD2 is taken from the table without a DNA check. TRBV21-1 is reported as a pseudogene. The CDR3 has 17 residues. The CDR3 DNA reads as TGTGCCAGCACCCAGACCGGGATTAGCGGGGGGTTTTACGAGCAGTACGTC. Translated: CASTQTGISGGFYEQYV.

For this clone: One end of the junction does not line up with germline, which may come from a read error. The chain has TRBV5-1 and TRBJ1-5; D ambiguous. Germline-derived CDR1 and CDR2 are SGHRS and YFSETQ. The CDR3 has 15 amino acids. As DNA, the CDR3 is TGCGCCAGCAGCTTGGAAGCATCTAGCAGTCAGCCCCAGCATTTT. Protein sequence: CASSLEASSSQPQHF.

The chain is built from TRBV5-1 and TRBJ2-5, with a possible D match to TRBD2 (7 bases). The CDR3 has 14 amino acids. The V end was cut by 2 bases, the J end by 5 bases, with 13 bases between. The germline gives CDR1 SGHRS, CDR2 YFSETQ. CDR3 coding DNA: TGCGCCAGCAGCTTCTCCGGGGGGCTCGAGACCCAGTACTTC. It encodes CASSFSGGLETQYF.

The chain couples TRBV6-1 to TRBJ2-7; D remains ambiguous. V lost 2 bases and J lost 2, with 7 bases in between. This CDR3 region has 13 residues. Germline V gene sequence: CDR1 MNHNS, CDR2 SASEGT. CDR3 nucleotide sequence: TGTGCCAGCAGTGAACAGACCGCCTACGAGCAGTACTTC. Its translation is CASSEQTAYEQYF.

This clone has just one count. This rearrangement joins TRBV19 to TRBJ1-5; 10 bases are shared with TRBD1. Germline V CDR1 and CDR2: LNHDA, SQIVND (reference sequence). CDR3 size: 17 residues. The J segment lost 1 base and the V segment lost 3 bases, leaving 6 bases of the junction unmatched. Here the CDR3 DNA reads TGTGCCAGTAGTATGATGAGACAGGGGGCCAGCAATCAGCCCCAGCATTTT. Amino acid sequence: CASSMMRQGASNQPQHF.

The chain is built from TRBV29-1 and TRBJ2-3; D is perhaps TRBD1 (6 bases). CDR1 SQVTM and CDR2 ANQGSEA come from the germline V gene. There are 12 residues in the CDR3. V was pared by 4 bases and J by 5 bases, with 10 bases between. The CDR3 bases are TGCAGCGTTGGCCAAGGGGGAGATACGCAGTATTTT. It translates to CSVGQGGDTQYF.

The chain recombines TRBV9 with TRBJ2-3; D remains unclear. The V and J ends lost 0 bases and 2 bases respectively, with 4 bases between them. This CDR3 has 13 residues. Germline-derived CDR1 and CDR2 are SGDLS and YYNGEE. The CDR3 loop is CASSVAVTDTQYF. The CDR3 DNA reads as TGTGCCAGCAGCGTAGCTGTCACAGATACGCAGTATTTT. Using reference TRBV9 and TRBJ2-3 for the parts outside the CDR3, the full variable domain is DSGVTQTPKHLITATGQRVTLRCSPRSGDLSVYWYQQSLDQGLQFLIQYYNGEERAKGNILERFSAQQFPDLHSELNLSSLELGDSALYFCASSVAVTDTQYFGPGTRLTVL.

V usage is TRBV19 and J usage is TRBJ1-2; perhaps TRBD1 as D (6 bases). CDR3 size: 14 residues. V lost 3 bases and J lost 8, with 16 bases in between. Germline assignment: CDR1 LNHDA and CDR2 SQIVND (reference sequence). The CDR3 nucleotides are TGTGCCAGTAGTATTGGTCAGGGGCTAGGAGGCTACACCTTC. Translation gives CASSIGQGLGGYTF. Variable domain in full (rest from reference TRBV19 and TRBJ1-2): DGGITQSPKYLFRKEGQNVTLSCEQNLNHDAMYWYRQDPGQGLRLIYYSQIVNDFQKGDIAEGYSVSREKKESFPLTVTSAQKNPTAFYLCASSIGQGLGGYTFGSGTRLTVV.

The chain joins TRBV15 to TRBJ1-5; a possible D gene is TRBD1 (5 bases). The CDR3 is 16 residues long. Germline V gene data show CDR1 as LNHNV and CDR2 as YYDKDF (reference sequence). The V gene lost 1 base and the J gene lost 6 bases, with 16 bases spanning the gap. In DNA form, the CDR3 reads TGTGCCACCAGCAGAGGACAGCCGGGCGGTAGTCAGCCCCAGCATTTT. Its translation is CATSRGQPGGSQPQHF.

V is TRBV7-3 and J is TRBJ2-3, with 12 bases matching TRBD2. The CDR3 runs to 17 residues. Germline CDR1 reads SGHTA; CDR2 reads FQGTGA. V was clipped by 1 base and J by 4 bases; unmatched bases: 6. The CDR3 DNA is TGTGCCAGCAGCTTAATGGGGCTAGCGGGGGGGGCAGATACGCAGTATTTT. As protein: CASSLMGLAGGADTQYF.

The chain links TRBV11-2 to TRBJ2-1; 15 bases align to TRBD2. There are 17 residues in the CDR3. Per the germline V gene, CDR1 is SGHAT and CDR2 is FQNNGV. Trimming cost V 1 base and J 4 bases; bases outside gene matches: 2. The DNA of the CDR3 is TGTGCCAGCAGCTTAGGGACTAGCGGGGGGGCATACAATGAGCAGTTCTTC. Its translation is CASSLGTSGGAYNEQFF.

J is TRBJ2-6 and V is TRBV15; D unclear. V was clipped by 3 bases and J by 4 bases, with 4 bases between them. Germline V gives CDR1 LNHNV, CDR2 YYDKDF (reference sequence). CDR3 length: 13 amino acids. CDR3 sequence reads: CATSRSGANVLTF. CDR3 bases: TGTGCCACCAGCAGGTCAGGGGCCAACGTCCTGACTTTC.

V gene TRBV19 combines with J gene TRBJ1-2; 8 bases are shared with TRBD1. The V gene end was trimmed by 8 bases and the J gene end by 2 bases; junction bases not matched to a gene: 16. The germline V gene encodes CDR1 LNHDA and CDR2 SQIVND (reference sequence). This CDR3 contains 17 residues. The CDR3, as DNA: TGTGCCAGTTCTACAGGGGGGAGCGGTCCAACCAACTATGGCTACACCTTC. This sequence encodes CASSTGGSGPTNYGYTF.

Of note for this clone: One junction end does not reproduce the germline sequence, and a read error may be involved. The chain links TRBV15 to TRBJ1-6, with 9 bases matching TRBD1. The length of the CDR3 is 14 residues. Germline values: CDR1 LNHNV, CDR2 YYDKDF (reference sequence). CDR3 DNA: TGTGCCGCCAGCATGACAGGGGGTAATTCACCCCTCCACTTT. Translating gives CAASMTGGNSPLHF.